This T cell receptor beta chain stems from a study of T cell clones after liver transplantation. Turning to the study itself: Third-party-reactive TCRbeta sequences from pre-transplant mixed lymphocyte reactions served as antigen-independent comparators. Subjects received no induction therapy and standard immunosuppression until randomization at 12-24 months post-transplant. Study-wide findings and caveats: These preliminary findings come from unstandardized post-transplant sampling times.

A note on this clone: As yet, its antigen is unknown.

Clones were sequenced by immunoSEQ multiplex PCR, and TCRdb holds only the in-frame ones, with some missing. The sample yields tens of thousands of clones, more than 75% seen once. Germline V gene lookup returns CDR1 MNHEY and CDR2 SMNVEV (reference sequence). This CDR3 has 18 amino acids. Losses at the gene ends were 7 bases for V and 0 bases for J; bases not matched to a gene: 16. The sample consisted of CD4+ T cells from blood, taken before liver transplant. The clonotype was recovered from a human donor who received a liver transplant. The genes are TRBV27 and TRBJ1-2; 8 bases match TRBD1. The CDR3: CASTLRARGQGSNYGYTF. CDR3 nucleotides: TGTGCCAGCACCCTGAGGGCGCGTGGACAGGGATCTAACTATGGCTACACCTTC.